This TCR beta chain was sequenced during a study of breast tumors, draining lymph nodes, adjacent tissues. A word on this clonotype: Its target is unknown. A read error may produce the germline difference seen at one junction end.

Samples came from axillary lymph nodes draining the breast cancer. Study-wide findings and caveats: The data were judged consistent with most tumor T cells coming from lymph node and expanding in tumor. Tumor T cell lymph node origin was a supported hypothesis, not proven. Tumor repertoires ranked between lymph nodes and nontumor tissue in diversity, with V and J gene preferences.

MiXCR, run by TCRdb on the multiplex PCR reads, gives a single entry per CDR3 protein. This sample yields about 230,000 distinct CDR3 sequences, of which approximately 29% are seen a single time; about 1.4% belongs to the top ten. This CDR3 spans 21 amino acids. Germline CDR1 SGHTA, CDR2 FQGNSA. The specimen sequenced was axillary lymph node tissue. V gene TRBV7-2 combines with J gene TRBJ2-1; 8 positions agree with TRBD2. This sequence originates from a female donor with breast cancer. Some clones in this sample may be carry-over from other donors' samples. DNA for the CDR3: TGTGCCTGCAGCCAAGGGGCCCTTAGGGTCCGGAGCGGGAGAACCTACGATGAGCAGTTCTTC. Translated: CACSQGALRVRSGRTYDEQFF.